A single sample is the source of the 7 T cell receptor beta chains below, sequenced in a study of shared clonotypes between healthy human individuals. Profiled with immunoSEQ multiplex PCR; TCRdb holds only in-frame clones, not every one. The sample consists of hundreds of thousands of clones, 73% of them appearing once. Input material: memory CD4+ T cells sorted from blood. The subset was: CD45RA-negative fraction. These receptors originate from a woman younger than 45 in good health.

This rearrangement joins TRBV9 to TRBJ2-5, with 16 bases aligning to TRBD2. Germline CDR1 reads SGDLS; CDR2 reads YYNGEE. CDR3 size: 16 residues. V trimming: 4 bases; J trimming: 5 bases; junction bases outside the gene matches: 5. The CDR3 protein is CASSQGLAGGSETQYF. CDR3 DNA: TGTGCCAGCAGCCAGGGACTAGCGGGAGGGTCCGAGACCCAGTACTTC.

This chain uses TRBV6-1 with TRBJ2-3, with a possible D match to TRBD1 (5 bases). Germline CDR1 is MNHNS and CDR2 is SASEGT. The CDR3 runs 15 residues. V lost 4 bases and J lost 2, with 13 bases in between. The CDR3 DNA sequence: TGTGCCAGCAGTGGTCTGACAGACCCCACAGATACGCAGTATTTT. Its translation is CASSGLTDPTDTQYF.

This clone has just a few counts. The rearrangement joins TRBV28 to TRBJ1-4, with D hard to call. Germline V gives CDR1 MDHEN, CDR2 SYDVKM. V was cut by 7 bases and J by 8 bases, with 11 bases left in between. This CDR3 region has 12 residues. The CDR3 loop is CASNSLREKLFF. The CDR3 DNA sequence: TGTGCCAGCAATTCACTGAGGGAAAAACTGTTTTTT.

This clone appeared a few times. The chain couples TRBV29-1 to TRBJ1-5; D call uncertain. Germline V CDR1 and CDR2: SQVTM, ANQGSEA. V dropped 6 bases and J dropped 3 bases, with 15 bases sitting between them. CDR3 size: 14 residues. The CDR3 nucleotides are TGCAGCGTAGCCTTTGATGGTAACAATCAGCCCCAGCATTTT. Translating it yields CSVAFDGNNQPQHF.

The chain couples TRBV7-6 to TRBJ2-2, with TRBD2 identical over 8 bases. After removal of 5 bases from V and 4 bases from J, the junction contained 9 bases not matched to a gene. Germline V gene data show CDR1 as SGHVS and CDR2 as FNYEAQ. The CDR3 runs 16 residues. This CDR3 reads CASSRGGAGGTGELFF. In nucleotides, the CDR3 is TGTGCCAGCAGCCGGGGGGGTGCGGGAGGCACCGGGGAGCTGTTTTTT. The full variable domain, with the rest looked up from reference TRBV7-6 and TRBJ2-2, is GAGVSQSPRYKVTKRGQDVALRCDPISGHVSLYWYRQALGQGPEFLTYFNYEAQQDKSGLPNDRFSAERPEGSISTLTIQRTEQRDSAMYRCASSRGGAGGTGELFFGEGSRLTVL.

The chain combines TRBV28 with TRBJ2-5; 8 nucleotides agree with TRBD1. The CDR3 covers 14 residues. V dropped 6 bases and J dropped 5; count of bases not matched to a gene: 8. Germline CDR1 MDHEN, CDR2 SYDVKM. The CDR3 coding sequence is TGTGCCAGCAGATATACAGGGGGGTCGGAGACCCAGTACTTC. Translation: CASRYTGGSETQYF.

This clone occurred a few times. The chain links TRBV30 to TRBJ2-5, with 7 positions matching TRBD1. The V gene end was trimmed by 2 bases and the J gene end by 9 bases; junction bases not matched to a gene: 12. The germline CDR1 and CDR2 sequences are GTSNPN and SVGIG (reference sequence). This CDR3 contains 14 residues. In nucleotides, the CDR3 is TGTGCCTGGAGTATCGTTGGCGGTCAGGGGGCCCAGTACTTC. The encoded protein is CAWSIVGGQGAQYF.